The 11 T cell receptor beta chains below were found in one sample sequenced in a study of cytomegalovirus exposure and HLA in healthy donors. The PCR contained 60 Vbeta and 13 Jbeta primers. Using immunoSEQ multiplex PCR, the repertoire was profiled, and TCRdb retains in-frame clones only, with some absent. The sample shows about 130,000 clones, around four fifths of them seen only once. Material: PBMCs. The origin of the receptors is a woman between 35 and 50 years old in good health and CMV-seropositive.

The V and J genes are TRBV6-5 and TRBJ2-7; TRBD1 aligns across 8 bases. V gave up 6 bases and J gave up 1 base; unmatched junction bases: 8. The germline V gene has CDR1 MNHEY and CDR2 SVGAGI. This CDR3 contains 15 residues. The CDR3 DNA is TGTGCCAGCAGCTGGCCGACAGGGGCGTCCTACGAGCAGTACTTC. Protein product: CASSWPTGASYEQYF.

Here the CDR3 reads CATSRGRDQPQHF. As DNA, the CDR3 is TGTGCCACCAGCAGAGGGAGGGATCAGCCCCAGCATTTT. The chain recombines TRBV15 with TRBJ1-5; D gene unclear. The V gene's germline CDR1 is LNHNV and CDR2 YYDKDF (reference sequence). The CDR3 runs 13 residues. Trimming shortened V by 1 base and J by 5 bases, and 6 bases separated the two germline ends. Combining the CDR3 with reference TRBV15 and TRBJ1-5 gives the whole variable domain DAMVIQNPRYQVTQFGKPVTLSCSQTLNHNVMYWYQQKSSQAPKLLFHYYDKDFNNEADTPDNFQSRRPNTSFCFLDIRSPGLGDTAMYLCATSRGRDQPQHFGDGTRLSIL.

This chain joins TRBV6-1 and TRBJ2-7; TRBD2 is a possible D gene (5 bases). Trimming took 2 bases from V and 3 from J, leaving 14 bases between them. The CDR3 is 15 amino acids. Germline V lookup: CDR1 MNHNS, CDR2 SASEGT. The CDR3 DNA reads TGTGCCAGCAGTGAATCTTGGCGGGCCCACTACGAGCAGTACTTC. This codes for CASSESWRAHYEQYF.

This clone appeared once. The chain links TRBV30 to TRBJ1-4, with a weak D call TRBD1 (5 bases). Germline V gene sequence: CDR1 GTSNPN, CDR2 SVGIG (reference sequence). V lost 5 bases and J 5 bases, leaving 12 bases between the germline ends. The CDR3 contains 13 residues. CDR3 coding DNA: TGTGCCTGGGGGGCCAATCGGAATGAAAAACTGTTTTTT. Translating it yields CAWGANRNEKLFF.

The chain is built from TRBV27 and TRBJ1-1; TRBD1 matches 10 bases. The CDR3 length is 15 residues. Germline assignment: CDR1 MNHEY and CDR2 SMNVEV (reference sequence). V trimming: 3 bases; J trimming: 3 bases; junction bases outside the gene matches: 4. CDR3 DNA: TGTGCCAGCAGTTTCGGGGACAGGGGAGACACTGAAGCTTTCTTT. Encoded protein: CASSFGDRGDTEAFF.

The chain employs TRBV2 and TRBJ2-7; unclear D gene. The V and J ends lost 6 bases and 0 bases respectively, with 9 bases between them. In germline, CDR1 is SNHLY, CDR2 FYNNEI. This CDR3 contains 13 residues. The chain's CDR3 is CASSVRYSYEQYF. CDR3 bases: TGTGCCAGCAGCGTCAGGTACTCCTACGAGCAGTACTTC. The full variable domain, with the rest looked up from reference TRBV2 and TRBJ2-7, is EPEVTQTPSHQVTQMGQEVILRCVPISNHLYFYWYRQILGQKVEFLVSFYNNEISEKSEIFDDQFSVERPDGSNFTLKIRSTKLEDSAMYFCASSVRYSYEQYFGPGTRLTVT.

Worth noting for this clone: A junction end diverges from the germline sequence, so it may reflect a read error. V gene TRBV7-9 combines with J gene TRBJ1-2; tentatively, D is TRBD1 (5 bases). The CDR3 contains 13 residues. CDR1 and CDR2 from the germline V gene are SEHNR and FQNEAQ (reference sequence). CDR3 in DNA: TGTTCCAGCAGCTTAGCGCGGGACCATGGCTACACCTTC. It encodes CSSSLARDHGYTF.

This clone was detected only a few times. The chain joins TRBV7-2 to TRBJ1-3; 7 nucleotides match TRBD1. The V and J ends lost 5 bases and 0 bases, in that order; junction bases with no gene match: 1. The CDR3 sequence is 14 residues long. Germline CDR1 SGHTA, CDR2 FQGNSA. The CDR3 region has the DNA TGTGCCAGCAGCAGACAGGGCTCTGGAAACACCATATATTTT. Translating it yields CASSRQGSGNTIYF.

V gene TRBV9 combines with J gene TRBJ2-5; 10 nucleotides match TRBD2. Germline V gene data show CDR1 as SGDLS and CDR2 as YYNGEE. The CDR3 consists of 13 residues. Trimming removed 8 bases from V and 2 bases from J; junction bases left unmatched: 3. CDR3 protein: CASTSGVQETQYF. As DNA, the CDR3 is TGTGCCAGTACTAGCGGGGTACAAGAGACCCAGTACTTC.

The rearrangement links TRBV28 to TRBJ1-1, with 11 bases aligning to TRBD1. The ends lost 4 bases at V and 6 bases at J; junction bases unmatched: 13. The germline V gene has CDR1 MDHEN and CDR2 SYDVKM. The CDR3 is 17 residues long. In DNA, the CDR3 is TGTGCCAGCAGTTCCCCTACCTTTGGACAGGGGGCTCCTGAAGCTTTCTTT. It specifies CASSSPTFGQGAPEAFF. Complete variable domain (other parts from reference TRBV28 and TRBJ1-1): DVKVTQSSRYLVKRTGEKVFLECVQDMDHENMFWYRQDPGLGLRLIYFSYDVKMKEKGDIPEGYSVSREKKERFSLILESASTNQTSMYLCASSSPTFGQGAPEAFFGQGTRLTVV.

The chain recombines TRBV11-2 with TRBJ1-2; TRBD1 matches 7 bases. The CDR3 runs to 17 residues. The germline gives CDR1 SGHAT, CDR2 FQNNGV. With V trimmed by 4 bases and J by 1 base, 12 bases remained unmatched. CDR3 DNA: TGTGCCAGCAGCTCCCCCCCTGAGAACAGGGGTAACTATGGCTACACCTTC. Its translation is CASSSPPENRGNYGYTF.